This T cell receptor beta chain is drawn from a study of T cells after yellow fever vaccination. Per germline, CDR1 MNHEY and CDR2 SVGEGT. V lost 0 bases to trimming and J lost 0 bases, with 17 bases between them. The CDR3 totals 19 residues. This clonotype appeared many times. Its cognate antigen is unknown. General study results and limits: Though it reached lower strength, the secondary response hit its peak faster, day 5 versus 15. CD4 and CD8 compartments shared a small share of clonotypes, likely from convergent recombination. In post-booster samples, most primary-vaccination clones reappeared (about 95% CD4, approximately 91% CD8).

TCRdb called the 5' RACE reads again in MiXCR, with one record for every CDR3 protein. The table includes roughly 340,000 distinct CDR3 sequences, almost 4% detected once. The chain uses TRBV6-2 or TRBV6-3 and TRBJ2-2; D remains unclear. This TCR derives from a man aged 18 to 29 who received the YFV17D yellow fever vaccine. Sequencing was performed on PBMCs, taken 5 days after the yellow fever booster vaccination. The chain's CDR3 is CASSYSSDPGNANTGELFF. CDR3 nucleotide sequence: TGTGCCAGCAGTTACTCCTCAGATCCGGGTAACGCGAACACCGGGGAGCTGTTTTTT.